Shown below are 18 T cell receptor beta chains from a single sample sequenced in a study of T cells after yellow fever vaccination. TCRdb analysed the 5' RACE reads with MiXCR anew, one entry per CDR3 protein. This sample has 200,000 or so distinct CDR3 sequences, with roughly 6.8% found just once. The sample here was CD4+ T cells sorted from PBMCs, taken on the day of the yellow fever booster vaccination. These receptors originate from a man between 25 and 39 years old who received the YFV17D yellow fever vaccine.

This clonotype has only a few counts. J is TRBJ2-7 and V is TRBV20-1; 10 bases fit TRBD2. V lost 2 bases and J lost 3; bases outside the gene matches: 4. Germline CDR1 is DFQATT and CDR2 is SNEGSKA (reference sequence). CDR3 size: 14 residues. The CDR3 DNA sequence: TGCAGTGCTAGACTAGCGGGAGTAGGCTACGAGCAGTACTTC. Translated, it gives CSARLAGVGYEQYF.

In this sample, this clonotype turned up many times. This chain links TRBV10-3 with TRBJ2-5; D remains ambiguous. Trimming stripped 0 bases from V and 5 bases from J, with 7 bases between. The CDR3 totals 13 residues. Germline CDR1 and CDR2: ENHRY and SYGVKD. The CDR3 nucleotides read TGTGCCATCAGTGAGTCAAGTTTTGAGACCCAGTACTTC. Protein sequence: CAISESSFETQYF.

V and J are TRBV5-1 and TRBJ2-2, with TRBD1 identical over 8 bases. The CDR3 sequence is 15 residues long. Trimming at V came to 4 bases and at J to 0 bases, leaving 2 bases not matched to a gene. Germline-derived CDR1 and CDR2 are SGHRS and YFSETQ. The chain's CDR3 is CASSQGAANTGELFF. Written as DNA, the CDR3 is TGCGCCAGCAGCCAGGGGGCCGCGAACACCGGGGAGCTGTTTTTT.

This clonotype appeared a few times. The chain links TRBV6-1 to TRBJ2-1, with D perhaps matching TRBD1 (7 bases). The V gene lost 6 bases and the J gene lost 4 bases, with 22 bases spanning the gap. CDR1 MNHNS and CDR2 SASEGT come from the germline V gene. CDR3 length: 17 residues. The CDR3 DNA follows: TGTGCCAGCAGAGGACCGACAGGGTGGGGGGTATACAATGAGCAGTTCTTC. Residues: CASRGPTGWGVYNEQFF.

A few counts support this clonotype. The chain carries TRBV6-2 or TRBV6-3 and TRBJ1-1; no clear D. Germline V gene lookup returns CDR1 MNHEY and CDR2 SVGEGT. Trimming removed 7 bases from V and 11 bases from J, with 17 bases in between. The CDR3 is 12 residues long. CDR3 DNA: TGTGCCAGCAACACTGGGCGAAGTAAGGCTTTCTTT. Protein: CASNTGRSKAFF.

The CDR3 nucleotides read TGCAGCGTCCGGACTAGCGGGATTAGAATCGGGGAGCTGTTTTTT. Residues: CSVRTSGIRIGELFF. The chain joins TRBV29-1 to TRBJ2-2; 12 bases fit TRBD2. J lost 7 bases, V lost 6 bases, and 9 bases had no gene match. The CDR3 contains 15 residues. Germline CDR1 reads SQVTM; CDR2 reads ANQGSEA.

This clonotype has at least ten counts. The chain recombines TRBV5-5 with TRBJ2-7; D gene ambiguous. This CDR3 is built from 14 residues. The germline V gene has CDR1 SGHKS and CDR2 YYEKEE (reference sequence). V was cut by 0 bases and J by 0 bases, with 7 bases left in between. The CDR3 DNA follows: TGTGCCAGCAGCTTGGACCTGCACTCCTACGAGCAGTACTTC. Its translation is CASSLDLHSYEQYF. The full variable domain, with the rest looked up from reference TRBV5-5 and TRBJ2-7, is DAGVTQSPTHLIKTRGQQVTLRCSPISGHKSVSWYQQVLGQGPQFIFQYYEKEERGRGNFPDRFSARQFPNYSSELNVNALLLGDSALYLCASSLDLHSYEQYFGPGTRLTVT.

The gene calls are TRBV7-2 and TRBJ2-7; TRBD2 might be the D (6 bases). The CDR3 spans 15 residues. The germline CDR1 and CDR2 sequences are SGHTA and FQGNSA. V lost 2 bases to trimming and J lost 2 bases, with 13 bases between them. CDR3 DNA sequence: TGTGCCAGCAGCTTACAGGCTAGCGTGCCCTACGAGCAGTACTTC. Translated: CASSLQASVPYEQYF.

The CDR3 region is CASSLPETYEQYF. DNA of the CDR3: TGTGCCAGCAGTTTGCCCGAAACCTACGAGCAGTACTTC. The rearrangement uses TRBV6-6 and TRBJ2-7; D remains unclear. V lost 4 bases to trimming and J lost 2 bases, with 9 bases between them. Looked up from germline, CDR1 is MNHNY and CDR2 is SVGAGI (reference sequence). CDR3 length: 13 amino acids.

This chain connects TRBV7-8 to TRBJ2-1; D unclear. Per the germline V gene, CDR1 is SGHVS and CDR2 is FQNEAQ. The CDR3 consists of 16 residues. The V and J ends lost 3 bases and 0 bases respectively, with 12 bases between them. The CDR3 coding sequence is TGTGCCAGCAGCTTTCAGACAAGACTCTCCTACAATGAGCAGTTCTTC. As protein: CASSFQTRLSYNEQFF. The full variable domain, completed using reference TRBV7-8 and TRBJ2-1, is GAGVSQSPRYKVAKRGQDVALRCDPISGHVSLFWYQQALGQGPEFLTYFQNEAQLDKSGLPSDRFFAERPEGSVSTLKIQRTQQEDSAVYLCASSFQTRLSYNEQFFGPGTRLTVL.

DNA for the CDR3: TGCGCCAGCAGCGTGGCAGGGAAATACGAGCAGTACTTC. Its translation: CASSVAGKYEQYF. The chain carries TRBV5-1 and TRBJ2-7, with D possibly TRBD1 on 5 matching bases. Germline CDR1 SGHRS, CDR2 YFSETQ. The CDR3 length is 13 residues. V was clipped by 4 bases and J by 4 bases, with 12 bases between them.

This clonotype was found a few times. The J gene is TRBJ2-1, the V gene TRBV10-3; 9 nucleotides line up with TRBD2. Trimming took 6 bases from V and 7 from J; bases not matched to a gene: 4. The germline V gene encodes CDR1 ENHRY and CDR2 SYGVKD. The length of the CDR3 is 13 residues. The CDR3, as DNA: TGTGCCATCAGGCCGGGACTAGCTAATGAGCAGTTCTTC. This translates into CAIRPGLANEQFF.

This clonotype was observed at least ten times. V usage is TRBV29-1 and J usage is TRBJ2-7, with D perhaps matching TRBD2 (6 bases). The CDR3 contains 19 residues. The V gene's germline CDR1 is SQVTM and CDR2 ANQGSEA. The V end was cut by 2 bases, the J end by 5 bases, with 31 bases between. The CDR3 here is CSVETPPLQEGWRSDEQYF. Here the CDR3 DNA reads TGCAGCGTTGAAACACCCCCACTACAGGAGGGATGGAGGAGCGACGAGCAGTACTTC.

About this clonotype itself: This may be a read error: a much more frequent sequence differs by one nucleotide. The rearrangement joins TRBV20-1 to TRBJ1-2; 11 nucleotides match TRBD1. The junction had 10 bases not matched to a gene; V was cut back by 6 bases and J by 4 bases. CDR1 and CDR2 (germline): DFQATT, SNEGSKA (reference sequence). The CDR3 sequence is 15 residues long. CDR3 coding DNA: TGCAGTGCAACACCGGGACAGGGGGAATCCTATGGCTACACCTTC. It codes for CSATPGQGESYGYTF.

This clonotype has ten or more counts. The chain combines TRBV20-1 with TRBJ2-1; the match to TRBD2 covers 10 bases. The junction had 8 bases not matched to a gene; V was cut back by 3 bases and J by 6 bases. The CDR3 is made up of 15 amino acids. Germline CDR1 and CDR2: DFQATT and SNEGSKA (reference sequence). CDR3 nucleotides: TGCAGTGCTAGCACCAGCGGGAGGGCCCCCAATGAGCAGTTCTTC. This translates into CSASTSGRAPNEQFF.

This clonotype was counted a few times. This chain connects TRBV4-2 to TRBJ2-2; D is unresolved. Germline V CDR1 and CDR2: LGHNA, YNFKEQ. V was pared by 1 base and J by 6 bases, with 12 bases between. This CDR3 is built from 15 residues. In DNA form, the CDR3 reads TGTGCCAGCAGCCAAGCGCGAGAGTGGGCCGGGGAGCTGTTTTTT. Its translation is CASSQAREWAGELFF.

The chain couples TRBV30 to TRBJ2-1; 14 bases agree with TRBD2. The CDR3 consists of 19 residues. The germline CDR1 and CDR2 sequences are GTSNPN and SVGIG (reference sequence). Trimming at V came to 7 bases and at J to 3 bases, leaving 17 bases not matched to a gene. The CDR3 reads CASRLAGLAGGSNYNEQFF. The CDR3 nucleotides read TGTGCCTCTCGGCTCGCTGGACTAGCGGGGGGTTCGAACTACAATGAGCAGTTCTTC.

Details on this clonotype: Just one base apart from a much larger clone, this may be a read error. The V gene is TRBV29-1, the J gene TRBJ1-2; weak D call: TRBD1 (5 bases). CDR1 SQVTM and CDR2 ANQGSEA come from the germline V gene. CDR3 length: 14 residues. Deletions cut 4 bases from V and 5 bases from J, with 17 bases between. The CDR3 DNA reads TGCAGCGTTGGGAGCCGGTCGACAGATTATGGCTACACCTTC. It encodes CSVGSRSTDYGYTF.